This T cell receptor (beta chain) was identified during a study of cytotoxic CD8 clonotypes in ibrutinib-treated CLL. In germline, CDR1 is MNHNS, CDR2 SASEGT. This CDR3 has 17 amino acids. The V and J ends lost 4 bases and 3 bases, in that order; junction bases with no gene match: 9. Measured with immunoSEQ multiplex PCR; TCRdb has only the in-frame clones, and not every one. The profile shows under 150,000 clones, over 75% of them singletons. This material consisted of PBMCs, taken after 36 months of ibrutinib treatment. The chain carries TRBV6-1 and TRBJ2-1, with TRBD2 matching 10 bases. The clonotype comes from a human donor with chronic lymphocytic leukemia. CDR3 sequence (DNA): TGTGCCAGCAGTGGAGTGGTTACTAGCGGGATCTACAATGAGCAGTTCTTC. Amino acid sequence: CASSGVVTSGIYNEQFF.